The next 8 T cell receptor beta chains were all read from a single sample in a study of blood T cells in healthy people across ages. Through a sample-barcoded 5' primer and a J-beta primer mix, a second PCR was run for 7 to 11 cycles. TCRdb redid the calling of the 5' RACE reads with MiXCR, one entry per CDR3 protein. Found here are approximately 2,000,000 distinct CDR3 sequences, approximately 40% of them singletons; the top ten hold roughly 24%. The sequencing input was blood. These receptor sequences come from a human donor in good health.

The table lists this clonotype with many counts. V and J are TRBV6-2 or TRBV6-3 and TRBJ2-6; perhaps TRBD2 as D (6 bases). There are 14 residues in the CDR3. The germline gives CDR1 MNHEY, CDR2 SVGEGT. Trimming removed 8 bases at V and 0 bases at J, with 8 bases between. The CDR3 is CASGEASGANVLTF. CDR3 bases: TGTGCCAGCGGGGAGGCCTCTGGGGCCAACGTCCTGACTTTC.

This rearrangement joins TRBV11-2 to TRBJ2-1; D remains unclear. Trimming stripped 4 bases from V and 10 bases from J, with 11 bases between. CDR3 size: 12 residues. Germline V gives CDR1 SGHAT, CDR2 FQNNGV. The CDR3 DNA follows: TGTGCCAGCAGCTCTTCCTCTTGGGAGCAGTTCTTC. It specifies CASSSSSWEQFF.

The V gene is TRBV10-3, the J gene TRBJ2-3; TRBD1 aligns across 9 bases. CDR1 is ENHRY and CDR2 is SYGVKD in the germline V gene. J lost 3 bases, V lost 6 bases, and 10 bases had no gene match. This CDR3 contains 16 residues. CDR3 sequence reads: CAIRPGTGIGTDTQYF. The CDR3 DNA reads as TGTGCCATCAGACCCGGGACAGGGATAGGGACAGATACGCAGTATTTT.

The V gene is TRBV20-1, the J gene TRBJ2-3; the D gene could be TRBD1 or TRBD2 (5 bases each). Germline CDR1 reads DFQATT; CDR2 reads SNEGSKA (reference sequence). The CDR3 is 12 amino acids. Trimming stripped 8 bases from V and 6 bases from J, with 15 bases between. CDR3 sequence (DNA): TGCAGTACGGGACGTTCGCGTGATACGCAGTATTTT. Translation: CSTGRSRDTQYF.

The chain has TRBV15 and TRBJ1-2, with D perhaps matching TRBD1 (5 bases). Trimming pared 2 bases from V and 4 bases from J, leaving 14 bases between. Germline V CDR1 and CDR2: LNHNV, YYDKDF (reference sequence). The CDR3 consists of 15 residues. The chain's CDR3 is CATSRTRQGGYGYTF. The CDR3 region has the DNA TGTGCCACCAGCAGAACAAGGCAGGGCGGCTATGGCTACACCTTC.

This clonotype has more than one count but fewer than ten. The CDR3 region has the DNA TGTGCCAGCAGTCTGGCAGAGACCGGTTTTGAAGCTTTCTTT. Translation: CASSLAETGFEAFF. This chain links TRBV6-1 with TRBJ1-1, with D unresolved. The CDR3 spans 14 residues. The ends were cut back, 5 bases at V and 7 bases at J, with 17 bases in the middle. Per germline, CDR1 MNHNS and CDR2 SASEGT.

This clonotype was counted a few times. The chain couples TRBV20-1 to TRBJ1-2; D gene ambiguous. Germline CDR1 reads DFQATT; CDR2 reads SNEGSKA (reference sequence). V dropped 0 bases and J dropped 4 bases, with 9 bases sitting between them. The CDR3 is 13 residues long. The CDR3 region is CSARDVGSYGYTF. CDR3 DNA: TGCAGTGCTAGAGATGTAGGATCCTATGGCTACACCTTC.

This rearrangement joins TRBV12-3 or TRBV12-4 to TRBJ2-3; D may be TRBD2 (6 bases). The CDR3 is 13 amino acids. V lost 3 bases and J 11 bases, leaving 15 bases between the germline ends. The CDR3 nucleotides are TGTGCCAGCAGTTTTCTCGGCGGGGAGGAGCAGTATTTT. As protein: CASSFLGGEEQYF.